This T cell receptor (beta chain) came from a study of blood T cell repertoires in COVID-19. In the study overall: COVID-19 samples, acute and convalescent, were from the United States, Italy and Spain. T cells, B-cell-depleted T cells, or PBMCs supplied cDNA or gDNA.

A few counts support this clone. The V gene's germline CDR1 is ENHRY and CDR2 SYGVKD. V was trimmed by 7 bases and J by 8 bases, leaving 17 bases between them. The CDR3 contains 13 residues. Profiling relied on immunoSEQ multiplex PCR, and the TCRdb table lists in-frame clones only, not all of them. This sample has approximately 140,000 clones; around nine tenths occur once, and the top ten carry about 4.3%. The chain has TRBV10-3 and TRBJ1-2; no reliable D call. This receptor was identified in a middle-aged woman with acute or convalescent COVID-19. Sequencing was performed on peripheral blood. CDR3: CAIKWEPAGGYTF. Written as DNA, the CDR3 is TGTGCCATCAAGTGGGAGCCCGCCGGGGGCTACACCTTC.